The entry below describes one T cell receptor beta chain. Patients in Seattle were enrolled during active infection, then followed longitudinally. Germline-derived CDR1 and CDR2 are MDHEN and SYDVKM. V lost 9 bases and J lost 3, with 9 bases in between. The CDR3 sequence is 12 residues long. The data originate from a study of blood T cell repertoires in COVID-19. Study-wide context: There were acute and convalescent COVID-19 samples, and they came from the United States, Italy and Spain.

Some clones are missing from TCRdb's copy, which holds only in-frame ones; the method was immunoSEQ multiplex PCR. The table lists about 300,000 clones, roughly 91% of them singletons. The sample comprised peripheral blood. This TCR derives from a young woman with COVID-19, enrolled during active disease. The chain joins TRBV28 to TRBJ1-3, with D unclear. The DNA for the CDR3 is TGTGCCAGTTTTGAGGTTGGAAACACCATATATTTT. Encoded protein: CASFEVGNTIYF.